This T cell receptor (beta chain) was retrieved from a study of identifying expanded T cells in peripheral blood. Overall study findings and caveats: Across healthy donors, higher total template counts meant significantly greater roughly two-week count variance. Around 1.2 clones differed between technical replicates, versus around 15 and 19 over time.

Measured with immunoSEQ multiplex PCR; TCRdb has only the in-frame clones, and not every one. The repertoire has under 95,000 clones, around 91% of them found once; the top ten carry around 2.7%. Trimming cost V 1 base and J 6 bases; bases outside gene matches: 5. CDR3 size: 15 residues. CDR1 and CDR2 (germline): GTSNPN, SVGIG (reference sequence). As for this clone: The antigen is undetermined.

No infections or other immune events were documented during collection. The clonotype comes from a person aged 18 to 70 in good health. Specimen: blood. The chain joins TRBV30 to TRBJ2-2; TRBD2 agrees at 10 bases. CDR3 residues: CAWSASGLASGELFF. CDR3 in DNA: TGTGCCTGGAGTGCTTCGGGACTAGCGTCCGGGGAGCTGTTTTTT.